This T cell receptor beta chain was sequenced during a study of cytomegalovirus exposure and HLA in healthy donors. Whole-study findings and limits: A later analysis found that most CMV-associated TCR beta chains appeared HLA-restricted. Excluded: some indistinguishable V segments such as TRBV6-2 and TRBV6-3.

The records omit this donor's CMV serostatus. For this clone: The antigen is unknown.

The PCR employed 60 Vbeta primers together with 13 Jbeta primers. Method: immunoSEQ multiplex PCR; TCRdb's copy keeps in-frame clones and lacks some. This table holds 200,000 to 250,000 clones, 85% to 90% found once. CDR1 is MDHEN, CDR2 SYDVKM, per germline. Trimming took off 6 bases at V and 3 bases at J, with 21 bases between the two ends. This CDR3 region has 17 residues. The receptor was isolated from a human donor in good health. The chain recombines TRBV28 with TRBJ1-5; no definite D call. The source material was PBMCs. The CDR3 nucleotides are TGTGCCAGCAGCCGAAAGACCCGGAGCTTCGTCAATCAGCCCCAGCATTTT. Translated, it gives CASSRKTRSFVNQPQHF.